The 9 T cell receptor beta chains in this list originate from one sample, sequenced in a study of T cell changes during pregnancy in multiple sclerosis. The assay was immunoSEQ multiplex PCR, and TCRdb's table has in-frame clones only and misses some. The repertoire consists of tens of thousands of clones, with about 95% occurring once and the leading ten covering 2.5%. The sequenced sample was peripheral blood, obtained in the third trimester of pregnancy. These receptors originate from a female donor with multiple sclerosis, enrolled in a pregnancy study.

This rearrangement joins TRBV9 to TRBJ1-1; D not certain. Trimming stripped 0 bases from V and 0 bases from J, with 9 bases between. The CDR3 has 15 residues. Germline CDR1 and CDR2: SGDLS and YYNGEE. In DNA, the CDR3 is TGTGCCAGCAGCGTAGGTCCAGGAATGAACACTGAAGCTTTCTTT. It codes for CASSVGPGMNTEAFF.

This chain links TRBV6-1 with TRBJ1-6, with TRBD1 matching over 7 bases. V lost 3 bases to trimming and J lost 7 bases; unmatched junction nucleotides: 6. The CDR3 is made up of 15 amino acids. CDR1 MNHNS and CDR2 SASEGT come from the germline V gene. The DNA for the CDR3 is TGTGCCAGCAGTGATACCGGGACAGCAAATTCACCCCTCCACTTT. It yields the protein CASSDTGTANSPLHF.

The chain joins TRBV5-1 to TRBJ2-3, with 10 bases aligning to TRBD2. CDR3 size: 14 residues. V shed 6 bases, J shed 1 base, and the junction held 2 bases outside the gene matches. Per the germline V gene, CDR1 is SGHRS and CDR2 is YFSETQ. The CDR3 bases are TGCGCCAGCAAGAGCGGGGGGGGCACAGATACGCAGTATTTT. This sequence encodes CASKSGGGTDTQYF.

A note on this clone: Mismatch with germline at one junction end may stem from a read error. The chain recombines TRBV2 with TRBJ1-3; a weak D match, TRBD1 (6 bases). The CDR3 extends over 14 amino acids. Germline lookup yields CDR1 SNHLY and CDR2 FYNNEI. The CDR3, as DNA: TGTGCCAGCAAAGAGGGACACTCTAGAAACACCATATATTTT. Translating gives CASKEGHSRNTIYF.

The J gene is TRBJ2-3, the V gene TRBV25-1; perhaps TRBD2 as D (5 bases). Trimming took 3 bases from V and 6 from J, leaving 19 bases between them. This CDR3 has 16 amino acids. In germline, CDR1 is MGHDK, CDR2 SYGVNS. DNA of the CDR3: TGTGCCAGCAGTGACACGGGATCACATTTGGGGGATACGCAGTATTTT. Encoded protein: CASSDTGSHLGDTQYF. The complete variable domain, with remaining parts taken from reference TRBV25-1 and TRBJ2-3, reads EADIYQTPRYLVIGTGKKITLECSQTMGHDKMYWYQQDPGMELHLIHYSYGVNSTEKGDLSSESTVSRIRTEHFPLTLESARPSHTSQYLCASSDTGSHLGDTQYFGPGTRLTVL.

CDR3 nucleotide sequence: TGTGCCTGGAGTTTGCAGGGGAACACCGGGGAGCTGTTTTTT. Translating it yields CAWSLQGNTGELFF. The rearrangement uses TRBV30 and TRBJ2-2; D possibly corresponds to TRBD1 (5 bases). CDR1 and CDR2 (germline): GTSNPN, SVGIG (reference sequence). With 2 bases removed from V and 1 base from J, the gap between germline ends came to 8 bases. This CDR3 is 14 amino acids long.

The chain has TRBV5-1 and TRBJ1-2; 8 bases are shared with TRBD1. Per the germline V gene, CDR1 is SGHRS and CDR2 is YFSETQ. The junction had 2 bases not matched to a gene; V was cut back by 2 bases and J by 2 bases. CDR3 size: 14 residues. CDR3 DNA sequence: TGCGCCAGCAGCTTCAGGACAGGGAACTATGGCTACACCTTC. This encodes CASSFRTGNYGYTF.

The chain employs TRBV6-5 and TRBJ1-2; D is unresolved. Per germline, CDR1 MNHEY and CDR2 SVGAGI. V gave up 5 bases and J gave up 5 bases, with 15 bases separating them. CDR3 size: 14 residues. The CDR3 nucleotides are TGTGCCAGCAGTCGGGTCGACTCGCCTTATGGCTACACCTTC. It encodes CASSRVDSPYGYTF.

The chain carries TRBV2 and TRBJ1-2; TRBD1 matches 7 bases. Germline assignment: CDR1 SNHLY and CDR2 FYNNEI. This CDR3 contains 18 residues. Trimming at V came to 0 bases and at J to 4 bases, leaving 14 bases not matched to a gene. The CDR3 DNA reads TGTGCCAGCAGTGAAGCGGGTTGGGACAGCGAGCTCTTCTATGGCTACACCTTC. Amino acid sequence: CASSEAGWDSELFYGYTF.